This T cell receptor (beta chain) appears in the sequencing data of a study of blood T cell repertoires in COVID-19. Per the study methods: It was from reference gene primer amplification that nucleated cell counts were estimated. Sequenced by immunoSEQ multiplex PCR; TCRdb stores in-frame clones only, minus some. From that table come the V and J calls and clone size; the DNA was used to work out D and trimming. The sample consists of more than 130,000 clones, about four fifths of them appearing once. V was pared by 2 bases and J by 1 base, with 6 bases of the junction left unmatched. Germline V lookup: CDR1 SGHRS, CDR2 YFSETQ. The CDR3 has 15 residues.

The sequence was collected from a human donor in a cohort sampled during active COVID-19. V usage is TRBV5-1 and J usage is TRBJ2-7; 7 bases line up with TRBD1. Sequenced material: peripheral blood. CDR3 DNA sequence: TGCGCCAGCAGCTTCCGGGACAGCTTTTCCTACGAGCAGTACTTC. Translating it yields CASSFRDSFSYEQYF.